This T cell receptor (beta chain) was sequenced in a study of cytomegalovirus exposure and HLA in healthy donors. Germline CDR1 and CDR2: MNHEY and SMNVEV (reference sequence). The CDR3 consists of 16 residues. Remarks on this clone: What it binds is not known. A junction end diverges from the germline sequence, so it may reflect a read error.

General study results and limits: Reportedly, fewer N-insertions than the approximately 700-donor mean appeared in an Asian-associated ancestry cluster in a later analysis. TCR beta V segments were, for the most part, productive about 87% or about 30% of the time in an earlier analysis. Donor immune exposure was known only as CMV serostatus.

The PCR was carried out with 60 Vbeta primers and 13 Jbeta primers. Original handling: Approximately 12 million of some 80 million unique TCR beta chains were shared, per a later count. Clones were read by immunoSEQ multiplex PCR, and TCRdb kept only the in-frame ones, dropping some. For V, J and clone size, that table is used; D and trimming come from the DNA. The repertoire includes approximately 260,000 clones, roughly 81% of them detected once, and roughly 2% sits in the top ten. This TCR derives from a middle-aged woman in good health and CMV-seropositive. The V gene is TRBV27, the J gene TRBJ2-4, with TRBD2 identical over 7 bases. Sequenced input: PBMCs. The CDR3 protein is CASSGGGTVAKNSQYF. As DNA, the CDR3 is TGTGCCAGCAGTGGGGGGGGGACTGTAGCCAAAAACAGTCAGTACTTC.